A single sample gave rise to the 8 T cell receptor beta chains below, sequenced in a study of tissue T cells after allogeneic stem cell transplantation. Libraries were prepared by immunoSEQ multiplex PCR; TCRdb keeps only in-frame clonotypes and omits some of them. Among thousands of clones listed, more than 45% were seen once. The time point here: mouse harvest day 14 after allogeneic transplant. The graft held 10^6 splenic CD5+ T cells and 10^7 T-cell-depleted bone marrow cells. Sequencing used lymph node tissue. All receptors come from a female BALB/c mouse given C57BL/6 T cells with graft-versus-host disease after an allogeneic hematopoietic cell transplant.

Turning to this clone: Each gene name is a mouse one. The sequenced fragment ends 1 residue before the CDR3 boundary, so the rest is inferred from the germline J gene. The chain uses TRBV23 and TRBJ2-4. The CDR3 has 14 amino acids. Per the germline V gene, CDR1 is KGHTA and CDR2 is FQNQQP. The CDR3 spells CSSSPGEGQNTLYF. CDR3 bases read: TGCTCCAGCAGTCCCGGGGAGGGACAAAACACCTTGTAC.

In regard to this clone: Gene names denote mouse genes. The sequence runs out 1 residue before the end of the CDR3; the remainder is reconstructed from the germline J gene. The chain employs TRBV24 and TRBJ1-1; D gene uncertain. Germline V gene lookup returns CDR1 KGHTA and CDR2 FRNEEI. Trimming took off 4 bases at V and 0 bases at J, with 6 bases between the two ends. The CDR3 runs to 13 residues. The CDR3 reads CASSPGTNTEVFF. The CDR3 bases that were read are TGTGCCAGCAGTCCCGGGACAAACACAGAAGTCTTC.

This clone was seen more than once but under ten times. Genes and germline are mouse. With the read ending 1 residue before the CDR3 end, the germline J gene is used to fill in that end. J is TRBJ2-7 and V is TRBV26, with 9 bases matching TRBD1. The CDR3 loop spans 14 amino acids. Germline loops: CDR1 KGHPV, CDR2 FQNQEV (reference sequence). Losses at the gene ends were 2 bases for V and 3 bases for J; bases not matched to a gene: 2. The CDR3 bases that were read are TGTGCCAGCAGTCTGAGACAGGGGGTCTATGAACAGTAC. The encoded protein is CASSLRQGVYEQY. The whole CDR3 sequence is CASSLRQGVYEQYF.

Relative to its sample, this clone is medium-sized. Genes here carry mouse names. CDR3 bases read: TGTGCCAGCTCTCTCCAGTCTAGTCAAAACACCTTGTAC. Encoded protein: CASSLQSSQNTLY. From start to end, the CDR3 is CASSLQSSQNTLYF. The chain carries TRBV12-1 and TRBJ2-4; D not certain. Read sequence stops 1 residue before the CDR3 end, and the germline J gene provides the missing end. Per germline, CDR1 SGHSN and CDR2 HYEKVE. This CDR3 contains 14 residues. V was trimmed by 0 bases and J by 0 bases, leaving 6 bases between them. Using reference TRBV12-1 and TRBJ2-4 for the parts outside the CDR3, the full variable domain is DSGVVQSPRHIIKEKGGRSVLTCIPISGHSNVVWYQQTLGKELKFLIQHYEKVERDKGFLPSRFSVQQFDDYHSEMNMSALELEDSAMYFCASSLQSSQNTLYFGAGTRLSVL.

In this sample, this clone is large. Gene labels here are mouse ones. The read terminates 1 residue before the CDR3 end, so the remaining end is supplied by the germline J gene. The V call is TRBV5, the J call TRBJ2-7, with 9 bases lining up with TRBD2. Germline values: CDR1 LGHNA, CDR2 YNLKQL (reference sequence). This CDR3 spans 15 amino acids. With V trimmed by 0 bases and J by 4 bases, 4 bases remained unmatched. CDR3 amino acids: CASSQEMGGPYEQYF. CDR3 DNA, as far as it was read: TGTGCCAGCAGCCAAGAGATGGGGGGGCCATATGAACAGTAC.

About this clone itself: The genes are named according to mouse. The sequence runs out 1 residue before the end of the CDR3; the remainder is reconstructed from the germline J gene. This rearrangement joins TRBV3 to TRBJ1-3; no reliable D call. Germline V CDR1 and CDR2: SNHLY, FYNGKV (reference sequence). The CDR3 loop spans 14 amino acids. V was clipped by 4 bases and J by 0 bases, with 7 bases between them. The sequenced CDR3 bases are TGTGCCAGCAGCTCCAGATCTTCTGGAAATACGCTCTAT. This sequence encodes CASSSRSSGNTLY. The whole CDR3 reads CASSSRSSGNTLYF.

With regard to this clone: Any gene name here is a mouse gene name. The read ends 1 residue shy of where the CDR3 ends; the end is completed using the germline J gene. The chain uses TRBV19 and TRBJ2-1; TRBD2 aligns across 10 bases. The CDR3 runs to 15 residues. Germline CDR1 is FNHDT and CDR2 is SITEND (reference sequence). Trimming at V came to 3 bases and at J to 3 bases, leaving 3 bases not matched to a gene. CDR3 DNA (partial): TGTGCCAGCAGTACTGGACTGGGGGTCTATGCTGAGCAGTTC. Translation gives CASSTGLGVYAEQF. The CDR3 in its entirety is CASSTGLGVYAEQFF.

About this clone itself: Germline and genes here are mouse. The read ends 1 residue before the CDR3 terminus; that terminus is restored from the germline J gene. The J gene is TRBJ1-2, the V gene TRBV12-1; D remains unclear. The CDR3 length is 13 residues. Germline-derived CDR1 and CDR2 are SGHSN and HYEKVE. Trimming left V 1 base short and J 4 bases short, with 9 bases between. Partial CDR3 DNA: TGTGCCAGCTCTCTAGAGGGAAGCTCCGACTACACC. It yields the protein CASSLEGSSDYT. The full CDR3 is CASSLEGSSDYTF.